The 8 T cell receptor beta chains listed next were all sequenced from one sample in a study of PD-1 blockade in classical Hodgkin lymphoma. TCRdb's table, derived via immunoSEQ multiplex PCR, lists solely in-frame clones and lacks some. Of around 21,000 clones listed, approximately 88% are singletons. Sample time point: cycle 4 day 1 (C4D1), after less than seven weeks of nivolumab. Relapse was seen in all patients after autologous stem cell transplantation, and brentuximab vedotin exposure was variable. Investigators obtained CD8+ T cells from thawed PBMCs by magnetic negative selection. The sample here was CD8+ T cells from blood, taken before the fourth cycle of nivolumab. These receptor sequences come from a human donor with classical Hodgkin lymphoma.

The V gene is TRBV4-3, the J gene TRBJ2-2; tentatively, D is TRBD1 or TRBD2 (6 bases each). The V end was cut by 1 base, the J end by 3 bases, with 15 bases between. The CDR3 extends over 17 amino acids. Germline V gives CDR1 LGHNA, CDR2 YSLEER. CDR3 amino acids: CASSQGLRGQDTGELFF. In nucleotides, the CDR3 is TGCGCCAGCAGCCAAGGTTTACGGGGGCAGGACACCGGGGAGCTGTTTTTT.

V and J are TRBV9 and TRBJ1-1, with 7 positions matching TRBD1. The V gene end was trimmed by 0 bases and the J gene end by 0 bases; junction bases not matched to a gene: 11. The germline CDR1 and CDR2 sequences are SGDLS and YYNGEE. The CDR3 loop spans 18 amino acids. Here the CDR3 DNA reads TGTGCCAGCAGCGTAGTGGGAGGGGGCCCCCACATGAACACTGAAGCTTTCTTT. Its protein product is CASSVVGGGPHMNTEAFF. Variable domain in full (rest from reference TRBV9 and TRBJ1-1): DSGVTQTPKHLITATGQRVTLRCSPRSGDLSVYWYQQSLDQGLQFLIQYYNGEERAKGNILERFSAQQFPDLHSELNLSSLELGDSALYFCASSVVGGGPHMNTEAFFGQGTRLTVV.

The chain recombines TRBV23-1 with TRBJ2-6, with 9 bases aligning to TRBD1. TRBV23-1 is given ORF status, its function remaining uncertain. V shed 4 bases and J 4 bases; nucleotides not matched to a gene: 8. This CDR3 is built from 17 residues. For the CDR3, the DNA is TGCGCCAGCAGTCCATGGGACAGGGTTGCCGGGGCCAACGTCCTGACTTTC. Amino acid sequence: CASSPWDRVAGANVLTF.

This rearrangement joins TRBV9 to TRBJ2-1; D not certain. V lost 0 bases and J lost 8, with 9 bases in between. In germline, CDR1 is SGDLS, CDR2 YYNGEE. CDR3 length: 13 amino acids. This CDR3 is CASSVEWADEQFF. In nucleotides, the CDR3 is TGTGCCAGCAGCGTAGAGTGGGCGGATGAGCAGTTCTTC.

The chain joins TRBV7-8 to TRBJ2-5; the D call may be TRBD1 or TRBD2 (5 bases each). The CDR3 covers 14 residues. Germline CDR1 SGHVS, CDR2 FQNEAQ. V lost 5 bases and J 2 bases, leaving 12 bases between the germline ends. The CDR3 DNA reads TGTGCCAGCAGCCCAGGGACCATACAAGAGACCCAGTACTTC. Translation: CASSPGTIQETQYF.

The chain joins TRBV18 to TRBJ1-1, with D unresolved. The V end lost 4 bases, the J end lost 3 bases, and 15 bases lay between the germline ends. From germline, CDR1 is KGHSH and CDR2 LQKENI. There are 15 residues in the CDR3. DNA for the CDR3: TGTGCCAGCTCACTATATATAGGCGCGGACACTGAAGCTTTCTTT. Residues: CASSLYIGADTEAFF.

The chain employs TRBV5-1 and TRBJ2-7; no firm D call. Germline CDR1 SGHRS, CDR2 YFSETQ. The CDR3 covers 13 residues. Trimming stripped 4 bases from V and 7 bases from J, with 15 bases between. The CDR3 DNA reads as TGCGCCAGCAGCCCGACTGGGTTTCAAGAGCAGTACTTC. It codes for CASSPTGFQEQYF.

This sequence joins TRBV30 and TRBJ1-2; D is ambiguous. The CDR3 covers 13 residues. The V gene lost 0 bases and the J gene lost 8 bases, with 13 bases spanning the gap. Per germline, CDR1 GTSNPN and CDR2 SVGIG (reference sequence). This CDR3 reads CAWSVDLAGGYTF. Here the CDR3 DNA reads TGTGCCTGGAGTGTAGACTTGGCCGGGGGCTACACCTTC.